Listed here are 3 T cell receptor beta chains from one sample, sequenced in a study of OX40 agonist ivuxolimab in advanced cancers. Repertoires were generated with immunoSEQ multiplex PCR, while TCRdb's copy carries only in-frame clones and drops some. This sample yields under 65,000 clones, of which about nine tenths are seen a single time; around 0.8% belongs to the top ten. The material sequenced was CD4+ or CD8+ T cells sorted from blood, taken in a trial of the OX40 agonist ivuxolimab. The receptors derive from an adult with an advanced solid tumor such as melanoma, head and neck, liver or kidney cancer.

The chain carries TRBV7-2 and TRBJ2-3; no definite D call. CDR1 and CDR2 (germline): SGHTA, FQGNSA. Between the trimmed V and J ends, which lost 5 bases and 2 bases, there was a span of 8 bases. The CDR3 runs 13 residues. This CDR3 is CASSPPSTDTQYF. Written as DNA, the CDR3 is TGTGCCAGCAGCCCGCCTTCCACAGATACGCAGTATTTT.

The chain combines TRBV7-9 with TRBJ1-3, with D unclear. This CDR3 contains 13 residues. Looked up from germline, CDR1 is SEHNR and CDR2 is FQNEAQ (reference sequence). Trimming left V 4 bases short and J 4 bases short, with 8 bases between. Written as DNA, the CDR3 is TGTGCCAGCAGCTCCCAACAGGGAAACACCATATATTTT. Amino acids: CASSSQQGNTIYF.

The chain joins TRBV28 to TRBJ1-2; TRBD1 is a possible D gene (5 bases). Trimming stripped 2 bases from V and 2 bases from J, with 12 bases between. The CDR3 contains 15 residues. Per germline, CDR1 MDHEN and CDR2 SYDVKM. CDR3 sequence reads: CASSLGGGENYGYTF. The CDR3 DNA sequence: TGTGCCAGCAGTTTAGGGGGAGGGGAAAACTATGGCTACACCTTC.